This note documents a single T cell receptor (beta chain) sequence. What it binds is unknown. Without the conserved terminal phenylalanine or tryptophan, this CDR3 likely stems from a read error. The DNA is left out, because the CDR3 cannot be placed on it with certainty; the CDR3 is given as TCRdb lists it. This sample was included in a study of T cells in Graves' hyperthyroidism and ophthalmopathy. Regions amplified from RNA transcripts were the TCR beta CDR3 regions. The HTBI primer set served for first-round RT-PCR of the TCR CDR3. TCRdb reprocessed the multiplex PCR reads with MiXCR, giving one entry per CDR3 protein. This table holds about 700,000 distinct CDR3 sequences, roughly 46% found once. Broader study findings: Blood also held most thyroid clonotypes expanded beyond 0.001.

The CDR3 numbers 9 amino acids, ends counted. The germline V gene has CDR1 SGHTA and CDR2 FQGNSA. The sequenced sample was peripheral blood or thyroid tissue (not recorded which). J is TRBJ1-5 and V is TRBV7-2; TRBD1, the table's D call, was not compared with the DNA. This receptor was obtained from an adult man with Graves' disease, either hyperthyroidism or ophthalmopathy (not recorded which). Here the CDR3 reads CASSDPWRG.